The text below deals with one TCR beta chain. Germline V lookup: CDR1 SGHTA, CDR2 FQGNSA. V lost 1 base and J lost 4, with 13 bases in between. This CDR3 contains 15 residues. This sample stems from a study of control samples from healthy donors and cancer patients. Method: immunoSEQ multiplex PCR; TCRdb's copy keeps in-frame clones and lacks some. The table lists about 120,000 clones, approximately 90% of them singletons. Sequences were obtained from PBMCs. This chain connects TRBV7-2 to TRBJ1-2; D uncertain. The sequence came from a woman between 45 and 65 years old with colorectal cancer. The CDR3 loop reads CASSLVGVGGYGYTF. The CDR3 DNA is TGTGCCAGCAGCTTAGTAGGAGTTGGCGGCTATGGCTACACCTTC. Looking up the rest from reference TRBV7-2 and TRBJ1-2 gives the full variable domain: GAGVSQSPSNKVTEKGKDVELRCDPISGHTALYWYRQSLGQGLEFLIYFQGNSAPDKSGLPSDRFSAERTGGSVSTLTIQRTQQEDSAVYLCASSLVGVGGYGYTFGSGTRLTVV.